The sequence of this T cell receptor beta chain was determined in a study of breast tumors, draining lymph nodes, adjacent tissues. From the multiplex PCR reads, TCRdb called clonotypes with MiXCR, one entry per CDR3 protein. The table has 150,000 to 200,000 distinct CDR3 sequences, roughly a third seen once. This clonotype appeared once. The junction does not match germline at one end; this may be a read error. The lymph nodes were axillary draining lymph nodes from breast cancer patients. The CDR3 loop spans 15 amino acids. Germline V gives CDR1 MNHNY, CDR2 SVGAGI (reference sequence). This receptor was taken from a female donor with breast cancer. Some clones in this sample may be carry-over from other donors' samples. Sequencing input: axillary lymph node tissue. The rearrangement links TRBV6-6 to TRBJ2-2; weak D call: TRBD2 (6 bases). The CDR3, as DNA: TGTGCCAGCAGTCACGAAGGGGCGTTCGCCCGGGAGCAGTTTTTT. Its protein is CASSHEGAFAREQFF.